The present T cell receptor (beta chain) was sequenced within a study of T cell responses to AZD1222 COVID-19 vaccine. General observations from the study: Most donors were white British and more were female, and clonal diversity was possibly underestimated. Repertoires were sampled only after the peak T cell response. Researchers report vaccine-associated CD4 TCRs spanning spike, with dominance at 160-218 and 743-854. With two AZD1222 doses given, Spike-specific TCR breadth and depth both rose.

In regard to this clone: Its antigen is as yet unknown.

Germline CDR1 is MNHEY and CDR2 is SMNVEV (reference sequence). V lost 2 bases and J lost 3, with 9 bases in between. This CDR3 comprises 14 residues. Sequencing used immunoSEQ multiplex PCR; TCRdb keeps in-frame clones, though not all of them. There are roughly 100,000 clones in the sample; approximately 88% occur only once, and about 8.7% lies in the top ten. Source: peripheral blood, taken on day 0 of AZD1222 vaccination. This receptor was obtained from an adult in good health. This chain links TRBV27 with TRBJ2-3, with D possibly called TRBD1 or TRBD2 (5 bases each). As DNA, the CDR3 is TGTGCCAGCAGTTTAAACGGGGCGACAGATACGCAGTATTTT. Amino acids: CASSLNGATDTQYF.